This T cell receptor beta chain originates from a study of resident and recirculating memory T cells in vitiligo. Study information: Samples were epidermis from two lesional and two nonlesional sites, plus PBMCs.

Whole-study results and caveats: Sequences differed between biopsy sites and patients, suggesting private specificity. No unique dominant TCR clone was found in vitiligo lesions.

Patients' lesions had not changed for the previous 6 months. V was cut by 2 bases and J by 9 bases, with 17 bases left in between. Germline loops: CDR1 LGHNA, CDR2 YSLEER. This CDR3 region has 16 residues. The data were produced by immunoSEQ multiplex PCR, yet TCRdb's version contains in-frame clones alone and is incomplete. The table lists some 70,000 clones, approximately 90% of them singletons. About this clone itself: Its antigen is as yet unknown.

The sample taken for sequencing was blood. The V gene is TRBV4-3, the J gene TRBJ1-6, with D uncertain. The sequence derives from a male donor with vitiligo. The CDR3 nucleotides are TGCGCCAGCAGCCAACCAATGACAAGCGGAGGTTCACCCCTCCACTTT. It codes for CASSQPMTSGGSPLHF.